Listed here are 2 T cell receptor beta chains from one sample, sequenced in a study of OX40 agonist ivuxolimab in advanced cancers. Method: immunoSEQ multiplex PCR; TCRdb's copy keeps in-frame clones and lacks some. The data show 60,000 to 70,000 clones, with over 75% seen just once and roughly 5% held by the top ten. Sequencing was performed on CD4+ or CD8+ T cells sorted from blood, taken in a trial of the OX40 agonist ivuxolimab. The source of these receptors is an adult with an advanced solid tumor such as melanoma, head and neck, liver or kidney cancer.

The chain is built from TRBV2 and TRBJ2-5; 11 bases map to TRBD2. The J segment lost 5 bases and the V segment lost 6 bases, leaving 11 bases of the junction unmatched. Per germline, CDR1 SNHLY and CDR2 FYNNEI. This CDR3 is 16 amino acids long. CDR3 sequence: CASRFGSGGAGETQYF. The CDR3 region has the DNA TGTGCCAGCAGATTTGGTAGCGGGGGGGCCGGGGAGACCCAGTACTTC.

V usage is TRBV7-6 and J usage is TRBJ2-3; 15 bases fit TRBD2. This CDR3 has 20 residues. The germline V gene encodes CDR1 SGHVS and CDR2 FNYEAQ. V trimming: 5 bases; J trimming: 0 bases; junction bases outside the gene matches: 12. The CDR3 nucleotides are TGTGCCAGCAGCCCGAGGACTAGCGGGGGGGGAAAAACTAGCACAGATACGCAGTATTTT. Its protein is CASSPRTSGGGKTSTDTQYF.